Described below is a single T cell receptor beta chain sequence and its context. These data are taken from a study of glioma-infiltrating T cells after dendritic cell vaccination. Here immunoSEQ multiplex PCR was the method, and the copy in TCRdb shows in-frame clones only, minus some. Here the sample spans about 82,000 clones, roughly 90% being singletons. This CDR3 is 15 amino acids long. Germline CDR1 and CDR2: SGHAT and FQNNGV. V lost 6 bases to trimming and J lost 2 bases; unmatched junction nucleotides: 7. Blood PBMC samples: pre-vaccination, two weeks post third vaccination, and at tumor progression.

This receptor was identified in a human donor with glioblastoma. The material sequenced was blood, taken before dendritic cell vaccination. The chain employs TRBV11-2 and TRBJ2-3, with 8 bases fitting TRBD2. The chain's CDR3 is CASSRGGVYTDTQYF. DNA for the CDR3: TGTGCCAGCAGTCGGGGGGGAGTTTACACAGATACGCAGTATTTT. The variable domain in full, with the rest retrieved from reference TRBV11-2 and TRBJ2-3, is EAGVAQSPRYKIIEKRQSVAFWCNPISGHATLYWYQQILGQGPKLLIQFQNNGVVDDSQLPKDRFSAERLKGVDSTLKIQPAKLEDSAVYLCASSRGGVYTDTQYFGPGTRLTVL.